The source of this T cell receptor (beta chain) is a study of patients and donors after allogeneic stem cell transplantation. Germline V lookup: CDR1 SGHAT, CDR2 FQDESV (reference sequence). This CDR3 spans 14 amino acids. V was pared by 0 bases and J by 4 bases, with 9 bases between. TCRdb re-called the RT-PCR reads with MiXCR, one entry per CDR3 protein. The sample consists of roughly 180,000 distinct CDR3 sequences, less than 45% of them appearing once. The sequence was obtained from a human donor who was either an allogeneic HSCT recipient or a stem cell or donor lymphocyte infusion donor (not recorded which). It is not recorded whose cells these are; they may come from a transplant donor. Source material: blood, either unsorted or a sorted T cell fraction (not recorded which). The rearrangement uses TRBV11-1 and TRBJ1-2; D unresolved. CDR3: CASSLAHQVYGYTF. The CDR3, as DNA: TGTGCCAGCAGCTTAGCGCATCAAGTCTATGGCTACACCTTC.